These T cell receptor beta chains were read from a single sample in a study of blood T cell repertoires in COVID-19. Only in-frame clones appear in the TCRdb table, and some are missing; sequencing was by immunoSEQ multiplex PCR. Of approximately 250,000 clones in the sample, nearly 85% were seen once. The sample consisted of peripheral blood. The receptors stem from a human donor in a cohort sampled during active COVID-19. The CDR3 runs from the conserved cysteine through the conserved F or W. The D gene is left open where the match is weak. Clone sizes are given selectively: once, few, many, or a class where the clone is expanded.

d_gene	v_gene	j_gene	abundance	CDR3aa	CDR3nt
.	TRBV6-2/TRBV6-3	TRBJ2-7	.	CASSYSRAYEQYF	TGTGCCAGCAGTTACTCGCGGGCCTACGAGCAGTACTTC
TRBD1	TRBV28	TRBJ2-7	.	CASSKPLQGAFSYEQYF	TGTGCCAGCAGTAAACCGCTACAGGGGGCATTCTCCTACGAGCAGTACTTC
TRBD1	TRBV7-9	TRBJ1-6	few	CASSQGGTGVSPLHF	TGTGCCAGCAGCCAAGGGGGGACAGGCGTTTCACCCCTCCACTTT
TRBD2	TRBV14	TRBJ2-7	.	CASSQGPGLAGYEQYF	TGTGCCAGCAGCCAAGGGCCGGGACTAGCGGGGTACGAGCAGTACTTC
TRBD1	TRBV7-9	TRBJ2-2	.	CASSFRARQGDGTGELFF	TGTGCCAGCAGCTTTAGGGCCCGACAGGGGGATGGAACCGGGGAGCTGTTTTTT
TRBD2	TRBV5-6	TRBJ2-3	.	CASSLGSGRDTQYF	TGTGCCAGCAGCTTGGGTAGCGGGAGAGATACGCAGTATTTT
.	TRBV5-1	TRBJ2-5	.	CASSWTQGRGETQYF	TGCGCCAGCAGCTGGACCCAGGGGAGGGGAGAGACCCAGTACTTC
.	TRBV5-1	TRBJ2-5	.	CASSFPGGEETQYF	TGCGCCAGCAGCTTCCCTGGAGGTGAAGAGACCCAGTACTTC
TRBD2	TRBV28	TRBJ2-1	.	CASSSTSGRPYNEQFF	TGTGCCAGCAGTTCCACTAGCGGGAGGCCCTACAATGAGCAGTTCTTC
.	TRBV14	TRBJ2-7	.	CASSQTRVTGQYF	TGTGCCAGCAGCCAAACCAGGGTCACGGGGCAGTACTTC
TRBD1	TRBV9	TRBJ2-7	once	CASSVATGQGSEQYF	TGTGCCAGCAGCGTAGCTACAGGACAGGGGTCCGAGCAGTACTTC
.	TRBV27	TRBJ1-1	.	CASTESGGTEAFF	TGTGCCAGCACCGAATCCGGGGGCACTGAAGCTTTCTTT
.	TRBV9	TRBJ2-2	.	CASSADYYNTGELFF	TGTGCCAGCAGCGCCGACTACTATAACACCGGGGAGCTGTTTTTT
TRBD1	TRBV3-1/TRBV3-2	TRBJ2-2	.	CASSPTKTGPTGELFF	TGTGCCAGCAGCCCAACTAAGACAGGGCCCACCGGGGAGCTGTTTTTT
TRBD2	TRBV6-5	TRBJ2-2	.	CASSYAGGGLAGELFF	TGTGCCAGCAGTTACGCGGGCGGGGGGTTGGCCGGGGAGCTGTTTTTT
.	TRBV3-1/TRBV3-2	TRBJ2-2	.	CASSQVPLSGGYTGELFF	TGTGCCAGCAGCCAAGTCCCACTAAGCGGAGGGTACACCGGGGAGCTGTTTTTT
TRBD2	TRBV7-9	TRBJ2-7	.	CASSFGTSGTYEQYF	TGTGCCAGCAGCTTCGGGACTAGCGGGACCTACGAGCAGTACTTC
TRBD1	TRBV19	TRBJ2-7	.	CASSTTGTGSLGQYF	TGTGCCAGTAGTACAACCGGGACAGGGTCCCTGGGGCAGTACTTC
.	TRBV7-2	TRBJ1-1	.	CASSLKGPMNTEAFF	TGTGCCAGCAGCTTAAAGGGGCCAATGAACACTGAAGCTTTCTTT
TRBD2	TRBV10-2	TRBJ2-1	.	CASSVAGGYNEQFF	TGCGCCAGCAGTGTAGCGGGGGGTTACAATGAGCAGTTCTTC
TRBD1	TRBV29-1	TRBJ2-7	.	CSVRQGFSYEQYF	TGCAGCGTCAGACAGGGCTTTTCCTACGAGCAGTACTTC
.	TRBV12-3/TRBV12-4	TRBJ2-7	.	CASRATGTYEQYF	TGTGCCAGCAGGGCTACAGGGACCTACGAGCAGTACTTC
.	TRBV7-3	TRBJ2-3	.	CASRGPSDTQYF	TGTGCCAGCAGGGGGCCGTCAGATACGCAGTATTTT
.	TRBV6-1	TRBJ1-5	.	CASSEVAGDFPQHF	TGTGCCAGCAGTGAGGTGGCAGGGGATTTTCCCCAGCATTTT
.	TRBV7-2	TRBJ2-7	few	CASSLTIAPGEQYF	TGTGCCAGCAGCCTGACAATCGCCCCTGGGGAGCAGTACTTC
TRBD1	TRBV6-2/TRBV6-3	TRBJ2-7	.	CASSYLGQGGTYEQYF	TGTGCCAGCAGTTATCTCGGACAGGGGGGCACGTACGAGCAGTACTTC
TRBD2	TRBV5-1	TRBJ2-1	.	CASSRGGLAGSYNEQFF	TGCGCCAGCAGCAGGGGGGGACTAGCGGGATCCTACAATGAGCAGTTCTTC
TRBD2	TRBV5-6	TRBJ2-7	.	CASSLYGTNVYEQYF	TGTGCCAGCAGCTTATATGGGACTAACGTCTACGAGCAGTACTTC
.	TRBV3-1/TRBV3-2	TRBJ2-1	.	CASSQISRDEQFF	TGTGCCAGCAGCCAGATTAGTCGCGATGAGCAGTTCTTC
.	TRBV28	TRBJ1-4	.	CASSLSGAQGEKLFF	TGTGCCAGCAGCCTTAGTGGGGCGCAGGGTGAAAAACTGTTTTTT
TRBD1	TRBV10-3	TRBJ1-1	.	CAISRTGGNTEAFF	TGTGCCATCAGCCGGACAGGGGGTAACACTGAAGCTTTCTTT
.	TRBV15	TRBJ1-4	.	CATSRSGQNEKLFF	TGTGCCACCAGCAGGTCAGGACAAAATGAAAAACTGTTTTTT
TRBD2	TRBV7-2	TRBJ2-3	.	CASRVRSGGGTDTQYF	TGTGCCAGCCGAGTACGGAGCGGGGGGGGCACAGATACGCAGTATTTT
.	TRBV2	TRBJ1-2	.	CASSGTARGGYTF	TGTGCCAGCAGTGGTACGGCCCGGGGTGGCTACACCTTC
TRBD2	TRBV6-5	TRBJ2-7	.	CASSYSVAGESYEQYF	TGTGCCAGCAGTTACTCGGTAGCGGGAGAATCCTACGAGCAGTACTTC
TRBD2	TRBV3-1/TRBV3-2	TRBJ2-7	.	CASSLGLAGDEQYF	TGTGCCAGCAGCCTGGGACTAGCGGGAGACGAGCAGTACTTC
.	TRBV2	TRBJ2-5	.	CASSDSQETQYF	TGTGCCAGCAGTGACAGCCAAGAGACCCAGTACTTC
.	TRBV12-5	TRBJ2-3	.	CASGEADTQYF	TGTGCTAGTGGTGAAGCCGATACGCAGTATTTT
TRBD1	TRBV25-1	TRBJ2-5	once	CASSMTGLETQYF	TGTGCCAGCAGCATGACAGGGCTAGAGACCCAGTACTTC
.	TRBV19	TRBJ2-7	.	CASTGLSYEQYF	TGTGCCAGTACCGGACTGAGCTACGAGCAGTACTTC
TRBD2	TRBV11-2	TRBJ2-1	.	CASSLAGGGYNEQFF	TGTGCCAGCAGCTTAGCGGGAGGCGGCTACAATGAGCAGTTCTTC
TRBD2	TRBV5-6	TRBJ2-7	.	CASSLGTGGGAFYEQYF	TGTGCCAGCAGCCTCGGGACTGGCGGGGGGGCTTTCTACGAGCAGTACTTC
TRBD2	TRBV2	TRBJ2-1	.	CASFLAGVWNEQFF	TGTGCCAGCTTCCTAGCGGGAGTGTGGAATGAGCAGTTCTTC